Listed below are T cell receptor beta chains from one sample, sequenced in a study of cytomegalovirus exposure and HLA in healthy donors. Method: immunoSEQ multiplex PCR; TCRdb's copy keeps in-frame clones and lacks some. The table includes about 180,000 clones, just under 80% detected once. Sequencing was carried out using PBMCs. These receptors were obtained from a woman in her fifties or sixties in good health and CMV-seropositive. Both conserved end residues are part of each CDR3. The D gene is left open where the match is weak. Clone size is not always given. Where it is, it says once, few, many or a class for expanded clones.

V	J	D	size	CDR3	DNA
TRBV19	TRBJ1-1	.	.	CASSITRGSEAFF	TGTGCCAGTAGTATAACCCGGGGGTCTGAAGCTTTCTTT
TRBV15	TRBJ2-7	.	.	CATSRAGTAYEQYF	TGTGCCACCAGCAGGGCGGGCACAGCCTACGAGCAGTACTTC
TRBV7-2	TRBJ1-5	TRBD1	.	CASSLGWGGQENQPQHF	TGTGCCAGCAGCTTAGGCTGGGGGGGACAGGAGAATCAGCCCCAGCATTTT
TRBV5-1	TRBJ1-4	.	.	CASSLGQATNEKLFF	TGCGCCAGCAGCTTGGGACAGGCAACTAATGAAAAACTGTTTTTT
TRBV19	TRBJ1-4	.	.	CASSIGQINEKLFF	TGTGCCAGTAGTATAGGGCAGATCAATGAAAAACTGTTTTTT
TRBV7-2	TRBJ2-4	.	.	CASSSGTGTFQYF	TGTGCCAGCAGCTCCGGGACTGGCACCTTTCAGTACTTC
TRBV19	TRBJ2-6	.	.	CASSIDRRSSGANVLTF	TGTGCCAGTAGTATAGATCGAAGGAGCTCTGGGGCCAACGTCCTGACTTTC
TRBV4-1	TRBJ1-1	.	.	CASSLERAQNTEAFF	TGCGCCAGCAGCCTGGAGAGGGCGCAAAACACTGAAGCTTTCTTT
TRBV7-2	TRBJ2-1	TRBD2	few	CASSALAGSVVEQFF	TGTGCCAGCAGCGCCCTAGCGGGGAGTGTGGTCGAGCAGTTCTTC
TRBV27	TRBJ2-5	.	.	CASSDRLSGAQYF	TGTGCCAGCAGCGACAGACTTTCAGGGGCCCAGTACTTC
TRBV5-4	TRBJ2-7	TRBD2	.	CASSLAGGSDEQYF	TGTGCCAGCAGCTTAGCGGGAGGATCAGACGAGCAGTACTTC
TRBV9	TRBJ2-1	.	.	CASSPRSSYNEQFF	TGTGCCAGCAGCCCTAGAAGCTCCTACAATGAGCAGTTCTTC
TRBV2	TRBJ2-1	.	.	CASRAGTSYNEQFF	TGTGCCAGCAGAGCCGGGACAAGTTACAATGAGCAGTTCTTC
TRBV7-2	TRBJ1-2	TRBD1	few	CASSYSPGQAVRGYTF	TGTGCCAGCAGCTACTCACCGGGACAGGCCGTGAGGGGCTACACCTTC
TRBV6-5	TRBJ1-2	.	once	CASRQGANYGYTF	TGTGCCAGCAGGCAGGGTGCTAACTATGGCTACACCTTC
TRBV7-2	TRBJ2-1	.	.	CASSPGVGYNEQFF	TGTGCCAGCAGTCCAGGGGTGGGATACAATGAGCAGTTCTTC
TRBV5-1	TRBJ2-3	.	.	CASSRGGRGTATDTQYF	TGCGCCAGCAGCCGCGGAGGCAGGGGTACGGCCACAGATACGCAGTATTTT
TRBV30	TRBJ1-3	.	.	CAWSGPGVDRTIYF	TGTGCCTGGAGTGGGCCAGGGGTCGATCGCACCATATATTTT
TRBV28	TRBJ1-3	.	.	CAAGGASSGNTIYF	TGTGCCGCGGGGGGGGCGAGCTCTGGAAACACCATATATTTT
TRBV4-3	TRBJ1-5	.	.	CASSLRRDQPQHF	TGCGCCAGCAGCCTTAGGAGGGATCAGCCCCAGCATTTT
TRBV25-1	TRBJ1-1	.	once	CASSELYSKVNTEAFF	TGTGCCAGCAGTGAATTGTACAGCAAGGTGAACACTGAAGCTTTCTTT
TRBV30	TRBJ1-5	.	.	CAWSGQPDQPQHF	TGTGCCTGGAGTGGACAGCCCGATCAGCCTCAGCATTTT
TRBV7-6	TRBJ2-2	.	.	CASSSTGGAGGELFF	TGTGCCAGCAGCTCAACAGGGGGGGCTGGCGGGGAGCTGTTTTTT
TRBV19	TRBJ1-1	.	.	CASTDKEAANTEAFF	TGTGCCAGTACCGATAAGGAGGCGGCGAACACTGAAGCTTTCTTT
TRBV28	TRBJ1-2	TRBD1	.	CASERDRSRYGYTF	TGTGCCAGCGAAAGGGACAGATCGCGCTATGGCTACACCTTC
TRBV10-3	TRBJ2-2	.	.	CAIRAERTGELFF	TGTGCCATCAGGGCCGAGCGGACCGGGGAGCTGTTTTTT
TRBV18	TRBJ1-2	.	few	CASSDRTTLRYGYTF	TGTGCCAGCTCAGATCGGACAACGCTGCGGTATGGCTACACCTTC
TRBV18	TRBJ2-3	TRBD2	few	CASSPSYRGDTDTQYF	TGTGCCAGCTCTCCGTCTTACCGGGGGGACACAGATACGCAGTATTTT
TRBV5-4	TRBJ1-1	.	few	CASSLQSNTEAFF	TGTGCCAGCAGCTTGCAATCGAACACTGAAGCTTTCTTT
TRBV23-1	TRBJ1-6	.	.	CAPSRPGDNSPLHF	TGCGCTCCTAGTCGGCCGGGGGACAATTCACCCCTCCACTTT
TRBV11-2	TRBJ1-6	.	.	CASSPDGLENSPLHF	TGTGCCAGCAGCCCGGATGGGCTCGAGAATTCACCCCTCCACTTT
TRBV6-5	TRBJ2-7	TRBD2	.	CASRNSGRSYEQYF	TGTGCCAGCAGGAATAGCGGGAGGTCCTACGAGCAGTACTTC
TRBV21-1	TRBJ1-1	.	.	CAGSGQLYAFF	TGTGCCGGCTCAGGGCAGTTGTATGCTTTCTTT
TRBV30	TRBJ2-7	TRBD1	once	CAWSADRGDEQYF	TGTGCCTGGAGTGCCGACAGGGGGGACGAGCAGTACTTC
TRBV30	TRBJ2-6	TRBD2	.	CAWIGLAGGPNSGANVLTF	TGTGCCTGGATTGGACTAGCGGGAGGGCCTAACTCTGGGGCCAACGTCCTGACTTTC
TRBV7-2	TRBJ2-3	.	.	CASSFRVTDTQYF	TGTGCCAGCAGCTTCAGGGTGACAGATACGCAGTATTTT
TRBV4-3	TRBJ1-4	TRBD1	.	CASSQEGPPDRARWTNEKLFF	TGCGCCAGCAGCCAAGAAGGACCCCCGGACAGGGCCCGTTGGACTAATGAAAAACTGTTTTTT
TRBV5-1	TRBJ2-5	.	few	CASSQSGIRQETQYF	TGCGCCAGCAGCCAAAGCGGCATTAGACAAGAGACCCAGTACTTC
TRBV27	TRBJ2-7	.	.	CASRSDSSYEQYF	TGTGCCAGCAGGTCAGACAGCTCCTACGAGCAGTACTTC
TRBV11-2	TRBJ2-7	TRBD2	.	CASSLASGGRGREQYF	TGTGCCAGCAGCTTAGCCTCAGGAGGGAGGGGACGCGAGCAGTACTTC
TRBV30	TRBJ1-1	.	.	CVSTRSPGTTEAFF	TGTGTCTCCACCCGGTCTCCAGGCACCACTGAAGCTTTCTTT
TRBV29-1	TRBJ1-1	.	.	CSVSGGNTEAFF	TGCAGCGTTTCGGGGGGGAACACTGAAGCTTTCTTT
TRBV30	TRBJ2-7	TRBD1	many	CAWKRDRAGVKEQYF	TGTGCCTGGAAGAGGGACAGGGCCGGAGTGAAAGAGCAGTACTTC
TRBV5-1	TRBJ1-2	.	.	CASSFTAGGYGYTF	TGCGCCAGCAGCTTTACCGCAGGAGGGTATGGCTACACCTTC
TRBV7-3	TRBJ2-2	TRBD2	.	CASSSGTSGRGELFF	TGTGCCAGCAGCTCCGGGACTAGCGGCCGCGGGGAGCTGTTTTTT
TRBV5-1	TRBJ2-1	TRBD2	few	CASSPQEGGPRNEQFF	TGCGCCAGCAGCCCCCAGGAGGGAGGGCCTAGAAATGAGCAGTTCTTC
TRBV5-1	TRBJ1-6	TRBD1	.	CASSWGQGRSPLHF	TGCGCCAGCAGCTGGGGACAGGGGAGGTCACCCCTCCACTTT
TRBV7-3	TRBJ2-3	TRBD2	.	CASSALAASTDTQYF	TGTGCCAGCAGTGCACTAGCGGCCTCCACAGATACGCAGTATTTT